This TCR beta chain was obtained from a study of blood T cell repertoires in COVID-19. Across the whole study: There were acute and convalescent COVID-19 samples, and they came from the United States, Italy and Spain. The analysed material was cDNA or gDNA that came from T cells, B-cell-depleted T cells, or PBMCs.

This CDR3 contains 14 residues. Trimming cost V 1 base and J 2 bases, with 9 bases left between them. Germline assignment: CDR1 SGHRS and CDR2 YFSETQ. As originally analysed: Reference gene primer amplification gave estimated nucleated cell counts. Using immunoSEQ multiplex PCR, the repertoire was profiled, and TCRdb retains in-frame clones only, with some absent. The V and J calls and the clone size are those of that table, but D and trimming were determined from the DNA. The data contain fewer than 85,000 clones, around 80% of them seen just once; the ten biggest clones take up more than 4.5%. Specimen: peripheral blood. The rearrangement uses TRBV5-1 and TRBJ2-5; no clear D gene. The origin of this receptor is a woman aged 80 or over with active or convalescent COVID-19. DNA for the CDR3: TGCGCCAGCAGCTTGTTTATCGGTCAAGAGACCCAGTACTTC. The encoded protein is CASSLFIGQETQYF.